This T cell receptor beta chain was obtained from a study of response to subunit inactivated influenza vaccine. CDR3 length equals 15 residues. With 0 bases clipped from V and 7 bases from J, the junction kept 8 bases outside the gene matches. Germline CDR1 reads DFQATT; CDR2 reads SNEGSKA (reference sequence). TCRdb called the RT-PCR reads again in MiXCR, with one record for every CDR3 protein. The repertoire includes roughly 670,000 distinct CDR3 sequences, 12% to 15% of them detected once, and around 7.6% sits in the top ten. Study-level points and caveats: The authors put forward the suggestion that each seasonal influenza vaccination may bring in only a limited number of new T cells.

For this clonotype: Its matching antigen is unknown.

The gene calls are TRBV20-1 and TRBJ2-3, with TRBD1 matching over 9 bases. The material was PBMCs from blood, obtained 14 to 15 days before vaccination. The source is a man in his fifties or sixties who received an inactivated influenza vaccine. The CDR3 coding sequence is TGCAGTGCTAGAGATCATAGGACAGGGGTGAATACGCAGTATTTT. It specifies CSARDHRTGVNTQYF.